This record looks at one TCR beta chain sequence and its context. Its target is unknown. This entry is derived from a study of CD8 T cells in ankylosing spondylitis. Study-level results: Blood of patients with ankylosing spondylitis appeared to be characterized by a TCR beta motif of eight highly homologous variants. Disease-linked clones, CD8+, were relatively rare in peripheral blood. There was reportedly significant enrichment of clones that were disease-linked in matched ankylosing spondylitis synovial fluid.

Quantitative 5'-RACE with molecular barcodes was used to make the TCR beta libraries. One entry per CDR3 protein, called by TCRdb with MiXCR from the 5' RACE reads. This sample has a few hundred thousand distinct CDR3 sequences, with 10% to 15% found just once. The germline V gene has CDR1 LGHDT and CDR2 YNNKEL (reference sequence). This CDR3 has 13 residues. V was shortened by 4 bases and J by 7 bases, with 11 bases between the two germline ends. This chain connects TRBV3-1 to TRBJ1-5, with D hard to call. The sequence was collected from a male donor with ankylosing spondylitis. The sequenced sample was blood, either unsorted or a sorted T cell fraction (not recorded which). CDR3 sequence reads: CASSRTDEQPQHF. Here the CDR3 DNA reads TGTGCCAGCAGCCGAACGGATGAGCAGCCCCAGCATTTT.